Below are 27 T cell receptor beta chains sequenced from a single sample in a study of T cells in Graves' hyperthyroidism and ophthalmopathy. RNA transcripts yielded amplified TCR beta CDR3 regions. The HTBI primer set drove a first-round RT-PCR of the TCR CDR3. A single record per CDR3 protein comes from TCRdb applying MiXCR to the multiplex PCR reads. The repertoire includes about 400,000 distinct CDR3 sequences, more than 12% of them detected once, and roughly a fifth sits in the top ten. Sequencing used blood. The receptor source for this set is a woman aged 25 to 45 with Graves' ophthalmopathy.

This clonotype was seen repeatedly, ten times or more. The V gene is TRBV24-1, the J gene TRBJ1-2; 9 positions match TRBD1. Germline V CDR1 and CDR2: KGHDR, SFDVKD. The CDR3 is 11 residues long. The ends lost 8 bases at V and 7 bases at J; junction bases unmatched: 1. The chain's CDR3 is CATMDRGGYTF. The CDR3 nucleotides read TGTGCCACCATGGACAGGGGTGGCTACACCTTC.

There are many counts of this clonotype. The V and J genes are TRBV7-3 and TRBJ2-2; 9 bases match TRBD2. The V segment lost 2 bases and the J segment 3 bases; nucleotides outside the gene matches: 13. Germline assignment: CDR1 SGHTA and CDR2 FQGTGA. CDR3 size: 19 residues. CDR3: CASSLWSWASGVYTGELFF. In DNA, the CDR3 is TGTGCCAGCAGCTTATGGTCGTGGGCTAGCGGGGTTTACACCGGGGAGCTGTTTTTT. The entire variable domain, with the rest obtained from reference TRBV7-3 and TRBJ2-2, is as follows: GAGVSQTPSNKVTEKGKYVELRCDPISGHTALYWYRQSLGQGPEFLIYFQGTGAADDSGLPNDRFFAVRPEGSVSTLKIQRTERGDSAVYLCASSLWSWASGVYTGELFFGEGSRLTVL.

There are many counts of this clonotype. CDR3 protein: CASRAMGTAAFF. In nucleotides, the CDR3 is TGTGCCAGCAGGGCGATGGGGACAGCTGCTTTCTTT. V usage is TRBV6-1 and J usage is TRBJ1-1, with 7 bases matching TRBD1. The CDR3 is 12 residues long. Trimming cost V 6 bases and J 11 bases; bases outside gene matches: 9. Per germline, CDR1 MNHNS and CDR2 SASEGT.

V is TRBV9 and J is TRBJ1-6; 8 bases match TRBD1. The CDR3 is 16 residues long. Trimming removed 4 bases from V and 7 bases from J; junction bases left unmatched: 10. Germline V gene sequence: CDR1 SGDLS, CDR2 YYNGEE. The CDR3 region is CASSPQDRVGNSPLHF. Here the CDR3 DNA reads TGTGCCAGCAGCCCTCAGGACAGGGTGGGCAATTCACCCCTCCACTTT.

This clonotype was observed at least ten times. This chain joins TRBV2 and TRBJ2-2, with D possibly matching TRBD1 (5 bases). The CDR3 has 14 residues. CDR1 and CDR2 from the germline V gene are SNHLY and FYNNEI. The V end lost 7 bases, the J end lost 7 bases, and 16 bases lay between the germline ends. Here the CDR3 DNA reads TGTGCCAGCAAAAACAGGTCGGTTGGCGGGGAGCTGTTTTTT. Amino acids: CASKNRSVGGELFF.

This clonotype was picked up many times. The chain recombines TRBV12-3 or TRBV12-4 with TRBJ1-5; 7 bases are a match to TRBD1. This CDR3 has 14 amino acids. The V and J ends lost 8 bases and 0 bases, in that order; junction bases with no gene match: 4. The CDR3 is CASSGQLSNQPQHF. The DNA for the CDR3 is TGTGCCAGCTCGGGACAGCTTAGCAATCAGCCCCAGCATTTT.

This chain links TRBV27 with TRBJ1-2; the match to TRBD1 covers 11 bases. V was clipped by 5 bases and J by 4 bases; unmatched bases: 12. Germline CDR1 MNHEY, CDR2 SMNVEV (reference sequence). CDR3 length: 17 amino acids. The CDR3 coding sequence is TGTGCCAGCAGTCCTGGACAGGGGGCTACTACTAGCTATGGCTACACCTTC. Protein product: CASSPGQGATTSYGYTF.

This clonotype was observed at least ten times. The V gene is TRBV7-8, the J gene TRBJ1-1, with 12 bases fitting TRBD1. This CDR3 spans 15 amino acids. V dropped 5 bases and J dropped 6; count of bases not matched to a gene: 7. Looked up from germline, CDR1 is SGHVS and CDR2 is FQNEAQ. The CDR3 protein is CASSPGGQGAAEAFF. CDR3 DNA: TGTGCCAGCAGCCCGGGGGGACAGGGGGCTGCTGAAGCTTTCTTT.

The table lists this clonotype with many counts. This chain links TRBV2 with TRBJ2-7, with 7 positions matching TRBD1. The CDR3 consists of 13 residues. V lost 8 bases to trimming and J lost 6 bases; unmatched junction nucleotides: 10. Germline values: CDR1 SNHLY, CDR2 FYNNEI. Here the CDR3 DNA reads TGTGCCAGCCAGTACGACAGGGCCCGCGAGCAGTACTTC. Translating gives CASQYDRAREQYF.

This clonotype was observed at least ten times. The chain couples TRBV7-2 to TRBJ1-6, with 7 bases lining up with TRBD1. J lost 7 bases, V lost 3 bases, and 6 bases had no gene match. Germline lookup yields CDR1 SGHTA and CDR2 FQGNSA. The CDR3 is 15 residues long. The CDR3 sequence: CASSFRGTANSPLHF. CDR3 sequence (DNA): TGTGCCAGCAGCTTTCGGGGGACAGCCAATTCACCCCTCCACTTT.

The rearrangement joins TRBV28 to TRBJ2-5; the match to TRBD2 covers 8 bases. V lost 7 bases to trimming and J lost 4 bases; unmatched junction nucleotides: 8. Germline CDR1 and CDR2: MDHEN and SYDVKM. The CDR3 totals 14 residues. The CDR3: CASTEAGDGETQYF. CDR3 bases: TGTGCCAGCACCGAAGCGGGAGACGGAGAGACCCAGTACTTC.

At least ten counts were recorded for this clonotype. The DNA for the CDR3 is TGTGCCTGGAGTGACAGCTTTCGCACTGAAGCTTTCTTT. Translating it yields CAWSDSFRTEAFF. The chain is built from TRBV30 and TRBJ1-1; no clear D gene. CDR3 length equals 13 residues. V was trimmed by 1 base and J by 4 bases, leaving 10 bases between them. The germline V gene has CDR1 GTSNPN and CDR2 SVGIG (reference sequence).

The chain joins TRBV4-1 to TRBJ1-5; D gene uncertain. CDR1 and CDR2 from the germline V gene are MGHRA and YSYEKL. The V gene lost 3 bases and the J gene lost 0 bases, with 15 bases spanning the gap. The CDR3 is 17 amino acids. CDR3 DNA sequence: TGCGCCAGCAGCCAGTATGACGCCGTGTATAGCAATCAGCCCCAGCATTTT. Translation gives CASSQYDAVYSNQPQHF.

The table lists this clonotype with many counts. The chain has TRBV20-1 and TRBJ2-5; possibly TRBD1 for D (6 bases). In germline, CDR1 is DFQATT, CDR2 SNEGSKA (reference sequence). This CDR3 contains 13 residues. V lost 6 bases and J 4 bases, leaving 15 bases between the germline ends. The DNA of the CDR3 is TGCAGTGCGCCTACAGGGTCCAGAGAGACCCAGTACTTC. Residues: CSAPTGSRETQYF.

This clonotype was counted ten times or more. The V call is TRBV30, the J call TRBJ2-3; D not certain. Trimming stripped 0 bases from V and 3 bases from J, with 7 bases between. The CDR3 spans 13 residues. Germline V gene sequence: CDR1 GTSNPN, CDR2 SVGIG (reference sequence). CDR3 nucleotides: TGTGCCTGGAGTGTAATTCCAACAGATACGCAGTATTTT. It codes for CAWSVIPTDTQYF.

This clonotype has at least ten counts. The V gene is TRBV5-5, the J gene TRBJ1-4; D remains unclear. The CDR3 contains 16 residues. V was clipped by 4 bases and J by 4 bases, with 17 bases between them. Germline loops: CDR1 SGHKS, CDR2 YYEKEE (reference sequence). The CDR3 region has the DNA TGTGCCAGCAGCCGCCCCGCATTAGCCCTTAATGAAAAACTGTTTTTT. It specifies CASSRPALALNEKLFF.

This clonotype was recorded at least ten times. V and J are TRBV9 and TRBJ1-4, with 9 bases lining up with TRBD1. The CDR3 contains 15 residues. Per germline, CDR1 SGDLS and CDR2 YYNGEE. V lost 4 bases to trimming and J lost 4 bases; unmatched junction nucleotides: 5. The chain's CDR3 is CASSQTGGGNEKLFF. Here the CDR3 DNA reads TGTGCCAGCAGCCAAACAGGGGGCGGTAATGAAAAACTGTTTTTT.

The chain joins TRBV6-1 to TRBJ1-1; 7 bases are shared with TRBD1. The CDR3 is 15 residues long. J gave up 0 bases and V 6 bases, and 7 bases lay outside the gene matches. CDR1 MNHNS and CDR2 SASEGT come from the germline V gene. The chain's CDR3 is CASRTLGQLNTEAFF. In DNA form, the CDR3 reads TGTGCCAGCAGGACCCTGGGACAGTTGAACACTGAAGCTTTCTTT.

This clonotype came up many times. The chain couples TRBV6-1 to TRBJ1-1; D is undetermined. V lost 1 base and J lost 1, with 10 bases in between. Germline CDR1 and CDR2: MNHNS and SASEGT. The CDR3 totals 15 residues. CDR3 in amino acids: CASSEDSGPNTEAFF. As DNA, the CDR3 is TGTGCCAGCAGTGAAGATTCGGGTCCGAACACTGAAGCTTTCTTT.

This clonotype was recorded many times. This chain joins TRBV7-3 and TRBJ2-1; tentatively, D is TRBD1 (6 bases). Germline V gene sequence: CDR1 SGHTA, CDR2 FQGTGA. Trimming pared 0 bases from V and 3 bases from J, leaving 12 bases between. The CDR3 spans 16 residues. The CDR3 bases are TGTGCCAGCAGCTTAACGTTCAGGACAGACTACAATGAGCAGTTCTTC. Its translation is CASSLTFRTDYNEQFF.

In its sample, this clonotype was seen many times. The chain is built from TRBV20-1 and TRBJ1-1; no clear D gene. The germline CDR1 and CDR2 sequences are DFQATT and SNEGSKA (reference sequence). The CDR3 length is 15 residues. V lost 0 bases and J 4 bases, leaving 15 bases between the germline ends. CDR3 DNA sequence: TGCAGTGCTAGAGATGTTGGAGGTTCGATCACTGAAGCTTTCTTT. The encoded protein is CSARDVGGSITEAFF.

This clonotype was seen many times. The chain couples TRBV6-2 or TRBV6-3 to TRBJ2-1, with 9 bases identical to TRBD2. Unmatched junction bases numbered 10, after V lost 5 bases and J lost 8 bases. The CDR3 totals 15 residues. Per germline, CDR1 MNHEY and CDR2 SVGEGT. DNA for the CDR3: TGTGCCAGCAGTAGTCTAGCGGGGTCTTTTGATGAGCAGTTCTTC. It translates to CASSSLAGSFDEQFF.

At least ten counts were recorded for this clonotype. For the CDR3, the DNA is TGTGCCAGCAGTGAACCCGGCGGAAGCTATGGCTACACCTTC. This sequence encodes CASSEPGGSYGYTF. V usage is TRBV25-1 and J usage is TRBJ1-2; D remains ambiguous. Germline CDR1 reads MGHDK; CDR2 reads SYGVNS. V lost 2 bases to trimming and J lost 4 bases, with 11 bases between them. CDR3 length equals 14 residues.

A single count supports this clonotype. Germline is not matched at one junction end, which may reflect a read error. The gene calls are TRBV11-3 and TRBJ2-7, with D hard to call. This CDR3 region has 14 residues. Germline values: CDR1 SGHNT, CDR2 YENEEA. In DNA form, the CDR3 reads TGTGCCGGCAGCTTAGGCGGAGTGGGATACGAGCAGTACTTC. Protein: CAGSLGGVGYEQYF.

To note about this clonotype: Since a much larger clone is just one base distant, this may be a read error. This sequence joins TRBV12-3 or TRBV12-4 and TRBJ1-1, with D tentatively TRBD1 (5 bases). The V gene lost 7 bases and the J gene lost 5 bases, with 14 bases spanning the gap. CDR3 length: 13 amino acids. The DNA for the CDR3 is TGTGCCAGCAATTCCCGGGACGGTACTGAAGCTTTCTTT. Encoded protein: CASNSRDGTEAFF.

A single count supports this clonotype. The chain joins TRBV5-8 to TRBJ2-2; D is ambiguous. The CDR3 sequence is 16 residues long. CDR1 and CDR2 from the germline V gene are SGHTS and YDEGEE. V lost 2 bases to trimming and J lost 1 base, with 12 bases between them. CDR3 DNA: TGTGCCAGCAGCTTTAGTTGGACGGTGAACACCGGGGAGCTGTTTTTT. Translated: CASSFSWTVNTGELFF.

This clonotype occurred many times. This sequence joins TRBV6-1 and TRBJ1-2, with D unresolved. CDR3 length: 14 residues. Trimming took 7 bases from V and 0 from J, leaving 12 bases between them. The germline V gene encodes CDR1 MNHNS and CDR2 SASEGT. The CDR3 DNA is TGTGCCAGCACCTCAGCTCGTGCTAACTATGGCTACACCTTC. Residues: CASTSARANYGYTF.